The rows below give T cell receptor beta chains drawn from one sample of a study of beta chain features in type 1 diabetes. Produced via immunoSEQ multiplex PCR; TCRdb's table is partial and in-frame only. The sample consists of about 140,000 clones, more than 9% of them appearing once. Sequenced sample: naive CD4+ T cells from blood. The receptors derive from a man younger than 30 in good health. CDR3s include the opening cysteine and the closing phenylalanine or tryptophan.

CDR3aa: CASRDYSQETQYF
j_gene: TRBJ2-5
v_gene: TRBV27
len: 13

CDR3aa: CASGSGQYNSPLHF
j_gene: TRBJ1-6
v_gene: TRBV5-1
len: 14

CDR3aa: CASSLQLAGGPGTGELFF
j_gene: TRBJ2-2
v_gene: TRBV7-7
len: 18

CDR3aa: CASSPWTASYGYTF
j_gene: TRBJ1-2
v_gene: TRBV19
len: 14

CDR3aa: CASSPRTLGGTGYTF
j_gene: TRBJ1-2
v_gene: TRBV7-2
len: 15

CDR3aa: CASSVGTGGSEKLFF
j_gene: TRBJ1-4
v_gene: TRBV9
len: 15

CDR3aa: CASSLPGNTEAFF
j_gene: TRBJ1-1
v_gene: TRBV7-9
len: 13

CDR3aa: CASTAMSGNNEQFF
j_gene: TRBJ2-1
v_gene: TRBV28
len: 14

CDR3aa: CASSLGLNQETQYF
j_gene: TRBJ2-5
v_gene: TRBV5-6
len: 14

CDR3aa: CSIRLAGAANTGELFF
j_gene: TRBJ2-2
v_gene: TRBV29-1
len: 16

CDR3aa: CASSGGGKYEQYF
j_gene: TRBJ2-7
v_gene: TRBV19
len: 13

CDR3aa: CASSLVGSSNTGELFF
j_gene: TRBJ2-2
v_gene: TRBV7-2
len: 16

CDR3aa: CASSTKDRSDSYEQYF
j_gene: TRBJ2-7
v_gene: TRBV5-1
len: 16

CDR3aa: CASSPRGDTEAFF
j_gene: TRBJ1-1
v_gene: TRBV18
len: 13

CDR3aa: CASSTRDSEAFF
j_gene: TRBJ1-1
v_gene: TRBV6-5
len: 12

CDR3aa: CASSSTRTARNEQFF
j_gene: TRBJ2-1
v_gene: TRBV7-2
len: 15

CDR3aa: CASSELVRGYEQYF
j_gene: TRBJ2-7
v_gene: TRBV6-1
len: 14

CDR3aa: CASSGIGRGRSPLHF
j_gene: TRBJ1-6
v_gene: TRBV7-8
len: 15

CDR3aa: CAGRGGSKETQYF
j_gene: TRBJ2-5
v_gene: TRBV30
len: 13

CDR3aa: CASSPGQGNTEAFF
j_gene: TRBJ1-1
v_gene: TRBV18
len: 14

CDR3aa: CASSQDRGYEQYF
j_gene: TRBJ2-7
v_gene: TRBV4-3
len: 13

CDR3aa: CAYQTGGNTIYF
j_gene: TRBJ1-3
v_gene: TRBV30
len: 12

CDR3aa: CASSLLAGGSLETQYF
j_gene: TRBJ2-5
v_gene: TRBV7-6
len: 16

CDR3aa: CASSLEGLGDTQYF
j_gene: TRBJ2-3
v_gene: TRBV11-2
len: 14

CDR3aa: CASSPGDRGSEYEQYF
j_gene: TRBJ2-7
v_gene: TRBV7-9
len: 16

CDR3aa: CASSPLGQKGNQPQHF
j_gene: TRBJ1-5
v_gene: TRBV18
len: 16

CDR3aa: CASSPGTGEETQYF
j_gene: TRBJ2-5
v_gene: TRBV19
len: 14